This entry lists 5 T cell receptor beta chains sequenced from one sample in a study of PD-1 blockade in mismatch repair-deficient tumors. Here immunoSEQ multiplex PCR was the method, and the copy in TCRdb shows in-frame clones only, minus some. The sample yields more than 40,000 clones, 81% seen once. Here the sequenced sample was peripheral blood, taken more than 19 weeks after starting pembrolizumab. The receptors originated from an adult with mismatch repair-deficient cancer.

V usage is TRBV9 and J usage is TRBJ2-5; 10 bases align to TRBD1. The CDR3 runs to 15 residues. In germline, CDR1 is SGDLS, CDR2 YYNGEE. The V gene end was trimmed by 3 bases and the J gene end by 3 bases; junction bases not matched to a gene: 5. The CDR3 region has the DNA TGTGCCAGCAGCGACGCCGGGACAGGGGAAGAGACCCAGTACTTC. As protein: CASSDAGTGEETQYF.

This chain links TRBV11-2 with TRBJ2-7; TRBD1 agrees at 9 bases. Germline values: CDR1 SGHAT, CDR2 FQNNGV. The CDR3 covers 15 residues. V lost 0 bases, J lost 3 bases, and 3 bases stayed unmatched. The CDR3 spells CASSLDGTGNYEQYF. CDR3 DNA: TGTGCCAGCAGCTTAGACGGGACAGGGAACTACGAGCAGTACTTC.

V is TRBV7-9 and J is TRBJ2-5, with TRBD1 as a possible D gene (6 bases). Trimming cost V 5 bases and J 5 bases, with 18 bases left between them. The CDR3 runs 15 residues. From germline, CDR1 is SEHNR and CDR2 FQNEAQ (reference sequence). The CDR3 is CASSRPTGHGETQYF. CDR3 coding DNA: TGTGCCAGCAGCCGACCCACAGGGCACGGGGAGACCCAGTACTTC.

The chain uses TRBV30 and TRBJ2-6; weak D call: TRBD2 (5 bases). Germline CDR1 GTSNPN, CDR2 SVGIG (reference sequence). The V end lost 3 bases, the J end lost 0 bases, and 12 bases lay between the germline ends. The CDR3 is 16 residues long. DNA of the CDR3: TGTGCCTGGAGGGGAGCCGGAATCTCTGGGGCCAACGTCCTGACTTTC. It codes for CAWRGAGISGANVLTF.

Here the CDR3 reads CASRRNSGETQYF. CDR3 nucleotide sequence: TGTGCCAGCAGGCGAAACAGCGGAGAGACCCAGTACTTC. The V gene is TRBV2, the J gene TRBJ2-5, with TRBD2 as a possible D gene (5 bases). The germline gives CDR1 SNHLY, CDR2 FYNNEI. The CDR3 is 13 amino acids. The germline V and J ends were trimmed by 6 bases and 4 bases, with 12 bases remaining between them. The complete variable domain, with remaining parts taken from reference TRBV2 and TRBJ2-5, reads EPEVTQTPSHQVTQMGQEVILRCVPISNHLYFYWYRQILGQKVEFLVSFYNNEISEKSEIFDDQFSVERPDGSNFTLKIRSTKLEDSAMYFCASRRNSGETQYFGPGTRLLVL.